The 17 T cell receptor beta chains reported below all come from one sample, sequenced in a study of cytomegalovirus exposure and HLA in healthy donors. Profiled with immunoSEQ multiplex PCR; TCRdb holds only in-frame clones, not every one. Among over 200,000 clones, around 90% were seen once, and the ten largest hold 2% to 2.5%. The specimen was PBMCs. Receptor source: a woman aged 18-29 years in good health and CMV-seropositive.

This chain connects TRBV19 to TRBJ2-7; TRBD1 aligns across 8 bases. Trimming removed 0 bases from V and 2 bases from J; junction bases left unmatched: 3. Looked up from germline, CDR1 is LNHDA and CDR2 is SQIVND (reference sequence). This CDR3 has 15 residues. Here the CDR3 reads CASSIDGQGTYEQYF. The CDR3 DNA sequence: TGTGCCAGTAGTATAGATGGACAGGGAACCTACGAGCAGTACTTC.

The chain joins TRBV6-6 to TRBJ1-1; 9 bases align to TRBD1. Germline assignment: CDR1 MNHNY and CDR2 SVGAGI (reference sequence). The CDR3 has 14 amino acids. With 4 bases clipped from V and 4 bases from J, the junction kept 4 bases outside the gene matches. The CDR3 protein is CASSLRQGGTEAFF. The CDR3 coding sequence is TGTGCCAGCAGTTTAAGACAGGGGGGCACTGAAGCTTTCTTT.

This clone showed up just once. This rearrangement joins TRBV6-5 to TRBJ2-1; 8 bases map to TRBD2. With V trimmed by 3 bases and J by 7 bases, 11 bases remained unmatched. This CDR3 has 16 residues. CDR1 is MNHEY, CDR2 SVGAGI, per germline. CDR3 loop: CASSYSGGVGNNEQFF. As DNA, the CDR3 is TGTGCCAGCAGTTATTCGGGGGGGGTGGGCAATAATGAGCAGTTCTTC.

This sequence joins TRBV7-8 and TRBJ1-1; 8 nucleotides align to TRBD1. V was pared by 4 bases and J by 3 bases, with 4 bases of the junction left unmatched. The germline V gene encodes CDR1 SGHVS and CDR2 FQNEAQ. This CDR3 is built from 14 residues. CDR3 sequence: CASSSDRGHTEAFF. As DNA, the CDR3 is TGTGCCAGCAGCTCTGACAGGGGTCACACTGAAGCTTTCTTT.

The V and J genes are TRBV5-1 and TRBJ1-4; 9 bases agree with TRBD1. Trimming cost V 3 bases and J 0 bases; bases outside gene matches: 6. The CDR3 runs 17 residues. Per the germline V gene, CDR1 is SGHRS and CDR2 is YFSETQ. CDR3 nucleotide sequence: TGCGCCAGCAGCTCCACAGGGGGCGCTTCAACTAATGAAAAACTGTTTTTT. It specifies CASSSTGGASTNEKLFF. The full variable domain, completed using reference TRBV5-1 and TRBJ1-4, is KAGVTQTPRYLIKTRGQQVTLSCSPISGHRSVSWYQQTPGQGLQFLFEYFSETQRNKGNFPGRFSGRQFSNSRSEMNVSTLELGDSALYLCASSSTGGASTNEKLFFGSGTQLSVL.

The chain has TRBV6-5 and TRBJ2-1; 7 nucleotides align to TRBD2. The germline V gene encodes CDR1 MNHEY and CDR2 SVGAGI. The CDR3 length is 16 residues. Trimming removed 4 bases from V and 0 bases from J; junction bases left unmatched: 6. In nucleotides, the CDR3 is TGTGCCAGCAGTTCGGGCGGCGGGAGCTCCTACAATGAGCAGTTCTTC. As protein: CASSSGGGSSYNEQFF.

The rearrangement uses TRBV4-1 and TRBJ2-7, with a tentative D call TRBD1 (6 bases). This CDR3 is 15 amino acids long. CDR1 and CDR2 (germline): MGHRA, YSYEKL. V shed 3 bases and J shed 0 bases, with 12 bases lying between them. The CDR3 reads CASSHEQGSSYEQYF. Written as DNA, the CDR3 is TGCGCCAGCAGCCATGAACAGGGTAGCTCCTACGAGCAGTACTTC.

This chain connects TRBV6-5 to TRBJ2-5, with D perhaps TRBD1 (5 bases). This CDR3 is built from 14 residues. V was cut by 2 bases and J by 5 bases, with 12 bases left in between. CDR1 and CDR2 from the germline V gene are MNHEY and SVGAGI. The CDR3 DNA sequence: TGTGCCAGCAGTTACGCAGGGCGTCCGGAGACCCAGTACTTC. Protein: CASSYAGRPETQYF.

This rearrangement joins TRBV29-1 to TRBJ2-1; 10 bases map to TRBD2. Germline V CDR1 and CDR2: SQVTM, ANQGSEA. The trim removed 7 bases at V and 7 bases at J, leaving 7 bases unmatched. The CDR3 consists of 13 residues. The CDR3 DNA is TGCAGCGGAACCGGGACTAGCGTAAATGAGCAGTTCTTC. Translation: CSGTGTSVNEQFF.

Note on this clone: In the same sample, other DNA sequences code for this CDR3. V gene TRBV4-2 combines with J gene TRBJ1-1; D gene unclear. The CDR3 sequence is 13 residues long. Between the trimmed V and J ends, which lost 1 base and 1 base, there was a span of 4 bases. The germline V gene has CDR1 LGHNA and CDR2 YNFKEQ. The CDR3 coding sequence is TGTGCCAGCAGCCAAGGCGGGAACACTGAAGCTTTCTTT. Protein sequence: CASSQGGNTEAFF.

V is TRBV19 and J is TRBJ1-2, with D possibly matching TRBD1 (6 bases). The germline gives CDR1 LNHDA, CDR2 SQIVND (reference sequence). Trimming removed 7 bases at V and 8 bases at J, with 23 bases between. The CDR3 has 15 amino acids. CDR3 in amino acids: CASTPLEGGFGGYTF. In nucleotides, the CDR3 is TGTGCCAGTACCCCCCTCGAAGGGGGATTCGGAGGCTACACCTTC.

This rearrangement joins TRBV29-1 to TRBJ1-1; TRBD1 might be the D (5 bases). Trimming took off 8 bases at V and 4 bases at J, with 17 bases between the two ends. The CDR3 loop spans 13 amino acids. Germline CDR1 SQVTM, CDR2 ANQGSEA. The CDR3 DNA reads TGCAGCACCTTCCAGGGATCCTCCACTGAAGCTTTCTTT. Encoded protein: CSTFQGSSTEAFF.

V gene TRBV10-3 combines with J gene TRBJ2-2; TRBD2 agrees at 11 bases. Germline assignment: CDR1 ENHRY and CDR2 SYGVKD. The CDR3 length is 16 residues. J lost 1 base, V lost 5 bases, and 3 bases had no gene match. The CDR3 spells CAISSTSGRNTGELFF. CDR3 coding DNA: TGTGCCATCAGTTCTACTAGCGGGAGGAACACCGGGGAGCTGTTTTTT.

This CDR3 is CASSLSVYGYTF. The CDR3 DNA follows: TGTGCCAGCAGTTTATCAGTCTATGGCTACACCTTC. V gene TRBV28 combines with J gene TRBJ1-2; D is ambiguous. Per the germline V gene, CDR1 is MDHEN and CDR2 is SYDVKM. The V and J ends lost 1 base and 4 bases respectively, with 4 bases between them. CDR3 size: 12 residues.

The rearrangement links TRBV27 to TRBJ2-1, with TRBD2 matching 9 bases. Germline V gene data show CDR1 as MNHEY and CDR2 as SMNVEV (reference sequence). V shed 5 bases, J shed 8 bases, and the junction held 13 bases outside the gene matches. CDR3 length: 16 amino acids. The CDR3 DNA follows: TGTGCCAGCAGTCTTTTTAGCGGGAGTCCTCTCGATGAGCAGTTCTTC. Protein sequence: CASSLFSGSPLDEQFF.

About this clone: Germline is not matched at one junction end, which may reflect a read error. The chain combines TRBV15 with TRBJ2-7; 14 nucleotides line up with TRBD2. This CDR3 contains 15 residues. CDR1 LNHNV and CDR2 YYDKDF come from the germline V gene (reference sequence). CDR3 sequence: CATSRVGTSGSHRDF. CDR3 nucleotides: TGTGCCACCAGCAGAGTAGGGACTAGCGGGAGCCACAGGGACTTC. Full variable domain (remainder filled in from reference TRBV15 and TRBJ2-7): DAMVIQNPRYQVTQFGKPVTLSCSQTLNHNVMYWYQQKSSQAPKLLFHYYDKDFNNEADTPDNFQSRRPNTSFCFLDIRSPGLGDTAMYLCATSRVGTSGSHRDFGPGTRLTVT.

The J gene is TRBJ2-3, the V gene TRBV29-1; TRBD1 aligns across 10 bases. The CDR3 is 17 residues long. V dropped 1 base and J dropped 3; count of bases not matched to a gene: 10. Germline CDR1 reads SQVTM; CDR2 reads ANQGSEA. The CDR3 coding sequence is TGCAGCGTTGAAGCTGGACAGGGGGAGATTGTAACAGATACGCAGTATTTT. It translates to CSVEAGQGEIVTDTQYF.